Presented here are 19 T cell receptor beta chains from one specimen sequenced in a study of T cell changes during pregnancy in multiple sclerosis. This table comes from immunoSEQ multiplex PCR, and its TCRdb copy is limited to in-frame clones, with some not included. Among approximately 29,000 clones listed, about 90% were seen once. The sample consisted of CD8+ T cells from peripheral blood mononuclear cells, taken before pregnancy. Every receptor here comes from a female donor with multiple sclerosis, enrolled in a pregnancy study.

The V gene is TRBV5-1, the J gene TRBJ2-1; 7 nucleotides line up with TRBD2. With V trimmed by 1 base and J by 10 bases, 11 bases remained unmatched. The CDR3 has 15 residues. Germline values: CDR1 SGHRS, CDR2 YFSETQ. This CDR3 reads CASSLRRFGGGEQFF. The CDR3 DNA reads TGCGCCAGCAGCTTGCGCCGGTTCGGGGGAGGGGAGCAGTTCTTC.

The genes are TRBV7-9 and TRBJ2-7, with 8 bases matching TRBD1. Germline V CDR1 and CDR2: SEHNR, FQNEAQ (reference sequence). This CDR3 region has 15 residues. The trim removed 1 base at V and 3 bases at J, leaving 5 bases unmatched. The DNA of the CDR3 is TGTGCCAGCAGCTTAGGGACAGGGCCCGTCTACGAGCAGTACTTC. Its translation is CASSLGTGPVYEQYF. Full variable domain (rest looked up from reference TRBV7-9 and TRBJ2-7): DTGVSQNPRHKITKRGQNVTFRCDPISEHNRLYWYRQTLGQGPEFLTYFQNEAQLEKSRLLSDRFSAERPKGSFSTLEIQRTEQGDSAMYLCASSLGTGPVYEQYFGPGTRLTVT.

CDR3 bases: TGTGCCAGCAGTTACCTAGCGGGAGGGCCAGATACGCAGTATTTT. This translates into CASSYLAGGPDTQYF. The chain links TRBV27 to TRBJ2-3; TRBD2 matches 12 bases. This CDR3 comprises 15 residues. Germline V gives CDR1 MNHEY, CDR2 SMNVEV (reference sequence). The junction had 3 bases not matched to a gene; V was cut back by 4 bases and J by 4 bases.

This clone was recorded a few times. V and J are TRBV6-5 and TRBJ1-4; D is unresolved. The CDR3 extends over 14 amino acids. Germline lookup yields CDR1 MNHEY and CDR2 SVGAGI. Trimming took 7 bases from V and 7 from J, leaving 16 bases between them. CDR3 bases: TGTGCCAGCAAGGGTACCGGGGATAGTGAAAAACTGTTTTTT. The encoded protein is CASKGTGDSEKLFF.

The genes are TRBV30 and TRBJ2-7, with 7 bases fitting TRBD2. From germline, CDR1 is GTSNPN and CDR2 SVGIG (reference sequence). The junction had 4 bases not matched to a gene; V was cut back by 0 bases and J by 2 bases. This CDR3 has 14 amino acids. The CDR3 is CAWSVREGPYEQYF. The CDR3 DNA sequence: TGTGCCTGGAGTGTAAGGGAGGGTCCCTACGAGCAGTACTTC.

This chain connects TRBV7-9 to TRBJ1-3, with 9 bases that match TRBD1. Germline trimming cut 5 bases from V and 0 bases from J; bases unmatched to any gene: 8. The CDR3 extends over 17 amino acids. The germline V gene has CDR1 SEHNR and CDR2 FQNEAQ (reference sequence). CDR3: CASSPRDREVSGNTIYF. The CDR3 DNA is TGTGCCAGCAGCCCGAGGGACAGGGAGGTCTCTGGAAACACCATATATTTT.

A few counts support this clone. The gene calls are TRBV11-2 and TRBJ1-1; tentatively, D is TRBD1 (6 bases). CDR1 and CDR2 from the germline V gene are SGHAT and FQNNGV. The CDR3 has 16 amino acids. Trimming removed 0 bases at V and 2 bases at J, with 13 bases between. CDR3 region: CASSLDWAGANTEAFF. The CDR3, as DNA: TGTGCCAGCAGCTTAGACTGGGCAGGGGCAAACACTGAAGCTTTCTTT.

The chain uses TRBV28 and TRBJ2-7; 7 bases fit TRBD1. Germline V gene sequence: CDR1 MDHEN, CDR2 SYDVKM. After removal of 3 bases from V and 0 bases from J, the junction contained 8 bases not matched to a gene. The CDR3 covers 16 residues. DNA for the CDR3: TGTGCCAGCAGTTTTGACAGGGCCACCCTCTCCTACGAGCAGTACTTC. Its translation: CASSFDRATLSYEQYF.

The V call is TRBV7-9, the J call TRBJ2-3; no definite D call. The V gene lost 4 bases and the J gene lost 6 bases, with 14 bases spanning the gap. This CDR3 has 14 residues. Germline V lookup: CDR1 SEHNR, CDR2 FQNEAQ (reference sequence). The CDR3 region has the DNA TGTGCCAGCAGCTCCGACTGGCCTGGGGATACGCAGTATTTT. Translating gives CASSSDWPGDTQYF.

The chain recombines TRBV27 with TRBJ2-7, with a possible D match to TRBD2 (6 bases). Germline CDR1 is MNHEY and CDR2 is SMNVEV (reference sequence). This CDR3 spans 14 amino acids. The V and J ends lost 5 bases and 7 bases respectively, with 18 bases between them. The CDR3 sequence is CASSPLGGLGEQYF. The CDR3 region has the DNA TGTGCCAGCAGTCCCCTCGGAGGGCTTGGTGAGCAGTACTTC.

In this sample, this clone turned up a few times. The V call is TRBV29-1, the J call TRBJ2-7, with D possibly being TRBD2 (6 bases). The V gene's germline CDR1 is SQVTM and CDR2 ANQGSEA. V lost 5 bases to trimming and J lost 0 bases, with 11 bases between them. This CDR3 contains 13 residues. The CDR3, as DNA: TGCAGCGTTCTTAGCGGTTCCTCCTACGAGCAGTACTTC. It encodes CSVLSGSSYEQYF.

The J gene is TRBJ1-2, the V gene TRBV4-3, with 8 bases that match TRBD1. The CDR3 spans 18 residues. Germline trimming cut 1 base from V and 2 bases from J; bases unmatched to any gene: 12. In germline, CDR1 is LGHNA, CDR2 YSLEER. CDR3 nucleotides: TGCGCCAGCAGCCAAGTGTACAGGGGGAACTACTCGAACTATGGCTACACCTTC. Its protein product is CASSQVYRGNYSNYGYTF.

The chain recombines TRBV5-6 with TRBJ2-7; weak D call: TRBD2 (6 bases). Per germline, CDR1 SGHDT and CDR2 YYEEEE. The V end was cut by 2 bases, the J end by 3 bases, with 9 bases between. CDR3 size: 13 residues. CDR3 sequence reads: CASSLTSSYEQYF. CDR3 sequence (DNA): TGTGCCAGCAGCTTAACTAGCAGCTACGAGCAGTACTTC.

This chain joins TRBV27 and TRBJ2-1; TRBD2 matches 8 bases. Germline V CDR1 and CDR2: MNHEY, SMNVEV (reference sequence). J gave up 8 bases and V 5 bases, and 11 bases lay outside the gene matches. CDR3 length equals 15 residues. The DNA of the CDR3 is TGTGCCAGCAGTCTCAGACTAGCGTTTAGTTATGAGCAGTTCTTC. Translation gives CASSLRLAFSYEQFF.

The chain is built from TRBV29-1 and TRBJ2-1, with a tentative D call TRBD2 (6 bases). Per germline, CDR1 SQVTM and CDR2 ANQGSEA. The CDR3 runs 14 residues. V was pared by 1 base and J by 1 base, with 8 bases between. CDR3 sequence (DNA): TGCAGCGTTGAAGGGGGGGATTCCTACAATGAGCAGTTCTTC. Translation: CSVEGGDSYNEQFF.

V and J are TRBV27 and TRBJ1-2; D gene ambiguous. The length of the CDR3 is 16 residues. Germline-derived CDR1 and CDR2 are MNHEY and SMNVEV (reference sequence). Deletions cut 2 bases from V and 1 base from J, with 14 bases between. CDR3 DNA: TGTGCCAGCAGTTTAATTGGCGGGGAATTTAACTATGGCTACACCTTC. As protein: CASSLIGGEFNYGYTF.

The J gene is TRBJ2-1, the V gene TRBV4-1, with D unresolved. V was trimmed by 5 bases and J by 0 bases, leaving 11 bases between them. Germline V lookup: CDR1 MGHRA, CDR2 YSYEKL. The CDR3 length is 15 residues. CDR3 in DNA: TGCGCCAGCAGCTTCAGATCTAGCTCCTACAATGAGCAGTTCTTC. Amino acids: CASSFRSSSYNEQFF.

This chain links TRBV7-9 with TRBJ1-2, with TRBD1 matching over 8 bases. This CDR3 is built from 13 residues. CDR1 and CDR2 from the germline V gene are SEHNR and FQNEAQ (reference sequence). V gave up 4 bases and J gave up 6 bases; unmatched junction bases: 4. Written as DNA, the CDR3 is TGTGCCAGCAGCTGGGGACAGGAGGATGGCTACACCTTC. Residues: CASSWGQEDGYTF.

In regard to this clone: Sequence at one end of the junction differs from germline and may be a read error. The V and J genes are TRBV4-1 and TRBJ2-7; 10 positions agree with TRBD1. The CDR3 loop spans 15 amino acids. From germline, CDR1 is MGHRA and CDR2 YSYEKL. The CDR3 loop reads CASSEERDRGYEQYF. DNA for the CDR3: TGCGCCAGCAGCGAAGAACGGGACAGGGGCTACGAGCAGTACTTC.